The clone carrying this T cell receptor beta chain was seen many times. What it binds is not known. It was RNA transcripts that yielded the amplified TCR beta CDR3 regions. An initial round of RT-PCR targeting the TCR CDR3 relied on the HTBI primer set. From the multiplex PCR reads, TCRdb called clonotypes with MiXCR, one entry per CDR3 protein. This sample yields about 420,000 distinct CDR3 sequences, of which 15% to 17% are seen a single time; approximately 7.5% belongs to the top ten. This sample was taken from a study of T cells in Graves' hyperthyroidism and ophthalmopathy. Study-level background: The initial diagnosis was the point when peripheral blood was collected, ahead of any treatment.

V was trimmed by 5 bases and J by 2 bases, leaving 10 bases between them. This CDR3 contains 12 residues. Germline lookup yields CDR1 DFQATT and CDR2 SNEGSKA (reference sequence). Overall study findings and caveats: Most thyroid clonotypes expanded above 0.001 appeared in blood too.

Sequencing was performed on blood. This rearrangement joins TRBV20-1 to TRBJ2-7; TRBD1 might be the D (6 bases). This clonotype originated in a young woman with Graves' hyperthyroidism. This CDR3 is CSAGDNPYEQYF. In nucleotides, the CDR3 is TGCAGTGCTGGGGACAACCCCTACGAGCAGTACTTC.